This T cell receptor beta chain was profiled in a study of blood T cell repertoires in COVID-19. Study as a whole: PBMCs, B-cell-depleted T cells, or T cells were the source of the cDNA or gDNA that made up the material.

Per the authors' pipeline: The authors estimated nucleated cell counts from reference gene primer amplification. Measured with immunoSEQ multiplex PCR; TCRdb has only the in-frame clones, and not every one. The DNA gave D and trimming, while V, J and clone size come from that table. The data contain just under 150,000 clones, about 87% of them singletons. CDR1 and CDR2 (germline): MDHEN, SYDVKM. V trimming: 5 bases; J trimming: 4 bases; junction bases outside the gene matches: 10. The CDR3 is 16 residues long. The sequence was obtained from a woman aged 45 to 65 with active or convalescent COVID-19. Sequencing was performed on peripheral blood. This chain joins TRBV28 and TRBJ2-1; the match to TRBD2 covers 8 bases. The CDR3 loop reads CASSGGGLAGYNEQFF. CDR3 DNA sequence: TGTGCCAGCAGTGGTGGCGGGCTAGCGGGTTACAATGAGCAGTTCTTC.